This T cell receptor beta chain was obtained from a study of CD8 T cells in Susac syndrome. The TEMRA cells underwent FACS enrichment, while the CD8+ and CD4+ T cells underwent negative isolation. Study results and limitations: By the study's own acknowledgment, its TCR sequencing and HLA analysis included relatively few individuals.

Random hexamers were used to reverse transcribe the RNA input (about 0.5 to 1 ug). Amplification of TCR beta CDR3 used immunoSEQ multiplex PCR across 54 Vbeta and 13 Jbeta. TCRdb re-derived calls from the immunoSEQ multiplex PCR reads in MiXCR, one entry per CDR3 protein. Of approximately 300,000 distinct CDR3 sequences listed, 70% to 90% are singletons. V lost 5 bases and J 0 bases, leaving 16 bases between the germline ends. CDR3 size: 15 residues. Germline values: CDR1 DFQATT, CDR2 SNEGSKA (reference sequence). Worth noting for this clonotype: The antigen remains undetermined.

Sample: CD8+ T cells from PBMCs. The chain recombines TRBV20-1 with TRBJ1-1; D call uncertain. The sequence was obtained from a human donor with multiple sclerosis. Written as DNA, the CDR3 is TGCAGTGCTCATCAAGGGTTTCGGTTGAACACTGAAGCTTTCTTT. Translating it yields CSAHQGFRLNTEAFF.